Shown below are 23 T cell receptor beta chains from a single sample sequenced in a study of early T cells in non-severe SARS-CoV-2 infection (dated by TCRdb to the early 2020s). The library was generated by 5' RACE. TCRdb records NextSeq 500 as the sequencer. The public reads were reanalyzed by TCRdb: fastp trimming at Q25, MiXCR alignment, in-frame beta chains only. Rows merge per CDR3 protein into single entries with the most common DNA and genes. Within this sample are over 25,000 distinct CDR3 sequences, with under 7.5% of them counted one time only. The ten largest clones add up to approximately 4% of the sample. Sequenced: whole blood. The receptors were gathered from an adult who was a healthcare worker with PCR-confirmed SARS-CoV-2 infection or an uninfected control (not recorded which).

This clonotype was picked up a small number of times. This chain joins TRBV7-4 and TRBJ2-3; D ambiguous. The CDR3 covers 14 residues. Germline V gives CDR1 SGHVT, CDR2 SQSDAQ. V was pared by 4 bases and J by 2 bases, with 10 bases between. Here the CDR3 DNA reads TGTGCCAGCAGCTCCCCCGAAGACACAGATACGCAGTATTTT. It encodes CASSSPEDTDTQYF.

This clonotype was observed a few times. CDR3 in amino acids: CASSFRRAIQYF. The DNA for the CDR3 is TGTGCCAGCAGCTTTCGACGCGCAATTCAGTACTTC. The gene calls are TRBV5-6 and TRBJ2-4; D gene uncertain. Germline loops: CDR1 SGHDT, CDR2 YYEEEE. The CDR3 consists of 12 residues. V was trimmed by 2 bases and J by 10 bases, leaving 10 bases between them.

This clonotype occurred many times. CDR3 residues: CAGRLSSYNEQFF. The CDR3 DNA reads TGTGCCGGTCGTCTAAGCTCCTACAATGAGCAGTTCTTC. The chain uses TRBV11-2 and TRBJ2-1; no definite D call. Per the germline V gene, CDR1 is SGHAT and CDR2 is FQNNGV. Trimming removed 11 bases from V and 0 bases from J, with 11 bases in between. CDR3 length: 13 amino acids.

J is TRBJ2-1 and V is TRBV7-6, with 11 bases matching TRBD2. Trimming at V came to 4 bases and at J to 4 bases, leaving 9 bases not matched to a gene. Germline-derived CDR1 and CDR2 are SGHVS and FNYEAQ. This CDR3 has 17 residues. CDR3 sequence reads: CASSSRPGLADYNEQFF. For the CDR3, the DNA is TGTGCCAGCAGCTCAAGACCGGGACTAGCGGATTACAATGAGCAGTTCTTC.

This clonotype was found many times. CDR3 loop: CASSLSQISSYNEQFF. The CDR3 nucleotides are TGTGCCAGCAGTTTATCTCAGATCAGCTCCTACAATGAGCAGTTCTTC. V and J are TRBV27 and TRBJ2-1; D is undetermined. The V and J ends lost 0 bases and 0 bases respectively, with 9 bases between them. This CDR3 has 16 residues. Germline CDR1 reads MNHEY; CDR2 reads SMNVEV (reference sequence).

This clonotype was detected many times. The rearrangement links TRBV4-1 to TRBJ2-7; TRBD1 is a possible D gene (7 bases). The CDR3 totals 16 residues. Germline-derived CDR1 and CDR2 are MGHRA and YSYEKL. V gave up 0 bases and J gave up 4 bases, with 16 bases separating them. This CDR3 reads CASSQELTGTLYEQYF. The DNA for the CDR3 is TGCGCCAGCAGCCAAGAGCTGACAGGGACTCTATACGAGCAGTACTTC.

The table lists this clonotype with a few counts. The chain uses TRBV24-1 and TRBJ2-3; D assignment may be TRBD1 or TRBD2 (5 bases each). Germline V gene lookup returns CDR1 KGHDR and CDR2 SFDVKD. The V end lost 7 bases, the J end lost 3 bases, and 10 bases lay between the germline ends. The CDR3 length is 13 residues. The CDR3 nucleotides are TGTGCCACCAGGGGGACCGGGACAGATACGCAGTATTTT. Protein: CATRGTGTDTQYF.

There are many counts of this clonotype. The chain combines TRBV6-5 with TRBJ1-1; no reliable D call. Germline assignment: CDR1 MNHEY and CDR2 SVGAGI. CDR3 length: 11 amino acids. V lost 4 bases and J 5 bases, leaving 5 bases between the germline ends. The CDR3 region has the DNA TGTGCCAGCAGTTCAGGTACTGAAGCTTTCTTT. Amino acid sequence: CASSSGTEAFF.

In this sample, this clonotype turned up many times. V gene TRBV28 combines with J gene TRBJ2-7; 7 bases are shared with TRBD1. With 7 bases clipped from V and 6 bases from J, the junction kept 6 bases outside the gene matches. The CDR3 covers 12 residues. CDR1 and CDR2 from the germline V gene are MDHEN and SYDVKM. The CDR3 here is CASTPTGTEQYF. The CDR3 DNA is TGTGCCAGCACCCCGACAGGGACCGAGCAGTACTTC.

In this sample, this clonotype turned up a few times. The J gene is TRBJ1-2, the V gene TRBV5-1; 7 nucleotides align to TRBD1. Germline V gene lookup returns CDR1 SGHRS and CDR2 YFSETQ. The CDR3 totals 13 residues. V was clipped by 7 bases and J by 5 bases; unmatched bases: 8. The CDR3 loop reads CASRDGTEYGYTF. CDR3 nucleotides: TGCGCCAGCCGCGACGGGACAGAGTATGGCTACACCTTC.

The rearrangement links TRBV6-5 to TRBJ2-5; 10 bases match TRBD2. Germline loops: CDR1 MNHEY, CDR2 SVGAGI. The CDR3 is 17 residues long. Trimming removed 4 bases from V and 5 bases from J; junction bases left unmatched: 13. CDR3 amino acids: CASSSSPWLAGEETQYF. The CDR3 DNA follows: TGTGCCAGCAGTTCCTCCCCCTGGCTAGCGGGAGAGGAGACCCAGTACTTC.

The genes are TRBV3-1 and TRBJ1-2; D is possibly TRBD1 (6 bases). Germline CDR1 LGHDT, CDR2 YNNKEL (reference sequence). Trimming stripped 1 base from V and 3 bases from J, with 12 bases between. The length of the CDR3 is 15 residues. CDR3 coding DNA: TGTGCCAGCAGCCAAGGATTAGGGGGGCACTATGGCTACACCTTC. Translating gives CASSQGLGGHYGYTF.

Many counts were recorded for this clonotype. This chain uses TRBV12-3 or TRBV12-4 with TRBJ1-2, with 7 bases lining up with TRBD1. This CDR3 contains 14 residues. Unmatched junction bases numbered 10, after V lost 7 bases and J lost 5 bases. The CDR3 sequence is CASTIQGGRYGYTF. The CDR3 DNA reads as TGTGCCAGCACGATCCAGGGGGGGCGGTATGGCTACACCTTC.

This clonotype was detected only a few times. J is TRBJ1-2 and V is TRBV28; 8 bases fit TRBD1. CDR3 size: 13 residues. Germline CDR1 and CDR2: MDHEN and SYDVKM. V dropped 7 bases and J dropped 4; count of bases not matched to a gene: 5. In DNA form, the CDR3 reads TGTGCCAGCAACCTACAGGGGGTCTATGGCTACACCTTC. It codes for CASNLQGVYGYTF.

This clonotype was counted many times. This sequence joins TRBV12-3 or TRBV12-4 and TRBJ2-7; 7 bases agree with TRBD2. The CDR3 length is 15 residues. The junction had 7 bases not matched to a gene; V was cut back by 1 base and J by 4 bases. The CDR3 region is CASSLEGGSGYEQYF. The CDR3 DNA sequence: TGTGCCAGCAGTTTAGAGGGCGGGAGTGGGTACGAGCAGTACTTC.

This clonotype was observed a few times. The rearrangement joins TRBV5-1 to TRBJ2-5; 10 bases fit TRBD1. The CDR3 loop spans 14 amino acids. Germline V lookup: CDR1 SGHRS, CDR2 YFSETQ. The ends lost 4 bases at V and 5 bases at J; junction bases unmatched: 5. CDR3 bases: TGCGCCAGCAGCCGGACAGGGGGATCGGAGACCCAGTACTTC. Amino acids: CASSRTGGSETQYF.

There are many counts of this clonotype. This chain joins TRBV28 and TRBJ1-1; possibly TRBD1 for D (5 bases). There are 13 residues in the CDR3. Trimming removed 10 bases from V and 8 bases from J, with 20 bases in between. The germline CDR1 and CDR2 sequences are MDHEN and SYDVKM. CDR3 sequence (DNA): TGTGCCACCCGGGACCGACCGCCCGGGGAAGCTTTCTTT. Translating it yields CATRDRPPGEAFF.

The rearrangement links TRBV11-3 to TRBJ2-2, with a weak D call TRBD1 (6 bases). The CDR3 has 14 amino acids. Looked up from germline, CDR1 is SGHNT and CDR2 is YENEEA. V was shortened by 2 bases and J by 3 bases, with 7 bases between the two germline ends. The CDR3 reads CASSLSGDTGELFF. CDR3 in DNA: TGTGCCAGCAGCTTATCAGGGGACACCGGGGAGCTGTTTTTT.

This clonotype has more than one count but fewer than ten. V usage is TRBV27 and J usage is TRBJ2-2, with D perhaps TRBD2 (6 bases). The CDR3 loop spans 16 amino acids. V gave up 1 base and J gave up 7 bases, with 16 bases separating them. The V gene's germline CDR1 is MNHEY and CDR2 SMNVEV (reference sequence). The CDR3 sequence is CASSLWVADGVGELFF. CDR3 bases: TGTGCCAGCAGTTTATGGGTAGCGGACGGGGTCGGGGAGCTGTTTTTT.

This clonotype was observed once. This chain uses TRBV20-1 with TRBJ2-7, with TRBD2 identical over 14 bases. The CDR3 consists of 14 residues. The V gene end was trimmed by 6 bases and the J gene end by 5 bases; junction bases not matched to a gene: 6. CDR1 and CDR2 from the germline V gene are DFQATT and SNEGSKA (reference sequence). The CDR3 DNA reads TGCAGTGCAGTGGGGACTAGCGGGAGCAACGAGCAGTACTTC. It translates to CSAVGTSGSNEQYF.

The table lists this clonotype with many counts. This rearrangement joins TRBV6-5 to TRBJ2-1; 8 bases map to TRBD1. The CDR3 extends over 13 amino acids. V lost 8 bases and J lost 5; bases outside the gene matches: 5. CDR1 is MNHEY and CDR2 is SVGAGI in the germline V gene. The DNA of the CDR3 is TGTGCCAGCCGGACAGGGCGGGACAATGAGCAGTTCTTC. Translation: CASRTGRDNEQFF.

This clonotype was recorded many times. The gene calls are TRBV5-6 and TRBJ1-6; 7 bases line up with TRBD1. The V and J ends lost 0 bases and 10 bases, in that order; junction bases with no gene match: 4. The germline V gene encodes CDR1 SGHDT and CDR2 YYEEEE. CDR3 length: 14 residues. The CDR3 DNA follows: TGTGCCAGCAGCTTGGGTAGGGGGCTGTCACCCCTCCACTTT. Protein: CASSLGRGLSPLHF.

Note on this clonotype: Given a much more abundant clone one base away, this may be a read error. The V call is TRBV4-1, the J call TRBJ1-2; D is undetermined. Between the trimmed V and J ends, which lost 0 bases and 3 bases, there was a span of 8 bases. CDR3 length equals 14 residues. Looked up from germline, CDR1 is MGHRA and CDR2 is YSYEKL. CDR3 nucleotides: TGCGCCAGCAGCCAAGATTTCATCTACTATGGCTACACCTTC. This gives the protein CASSQDFIYYGYTF.